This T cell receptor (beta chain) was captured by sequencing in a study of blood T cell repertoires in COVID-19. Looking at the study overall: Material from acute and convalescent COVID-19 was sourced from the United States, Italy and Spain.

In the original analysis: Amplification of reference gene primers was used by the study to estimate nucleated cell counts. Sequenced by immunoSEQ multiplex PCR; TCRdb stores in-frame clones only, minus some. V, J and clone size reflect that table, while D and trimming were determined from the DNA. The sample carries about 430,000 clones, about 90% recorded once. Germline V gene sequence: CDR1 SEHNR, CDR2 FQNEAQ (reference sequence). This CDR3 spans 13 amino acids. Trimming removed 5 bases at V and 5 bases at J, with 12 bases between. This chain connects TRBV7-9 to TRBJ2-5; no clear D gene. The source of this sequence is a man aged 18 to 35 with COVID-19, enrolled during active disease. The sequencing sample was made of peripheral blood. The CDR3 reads CASSAWARETQYF. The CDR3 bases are TGTGCCAGCAGCGCATGGGCCCGGGAGACCCAGTACTTC.